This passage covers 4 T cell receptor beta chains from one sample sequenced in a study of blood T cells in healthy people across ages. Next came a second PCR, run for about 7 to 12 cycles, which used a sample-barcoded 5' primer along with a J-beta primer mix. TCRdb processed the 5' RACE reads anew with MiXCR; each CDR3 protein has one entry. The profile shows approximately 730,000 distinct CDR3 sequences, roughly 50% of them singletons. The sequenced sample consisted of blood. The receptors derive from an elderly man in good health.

The CDR3, as DNA: TGTGCCAGCAGCAGGGCAGGGGGCGACTACGAGCAGTACTTC. This sequence encodes CASSRAGGDYEQYF. The chain recombines TRBV27 with TRBJ2-7, with 8 positions matching TRBD1. Unmatched junction bases numbered 7, after V lost 6 bases and J lost 3 bases. The germline CDR1 and CDR2 sequences are MNHEY and SMNVEV (reference sequence). The CDR3 sequence is 14 residues long.

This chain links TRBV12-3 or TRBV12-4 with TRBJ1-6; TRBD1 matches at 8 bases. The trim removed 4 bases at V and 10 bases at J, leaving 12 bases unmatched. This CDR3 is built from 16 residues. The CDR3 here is CASSWGPQGARSPLHF. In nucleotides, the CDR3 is TGTGCCAGCAGTTGGGGCCCCCAGGGGGCGAGGTCACCCCTCCACTTT.

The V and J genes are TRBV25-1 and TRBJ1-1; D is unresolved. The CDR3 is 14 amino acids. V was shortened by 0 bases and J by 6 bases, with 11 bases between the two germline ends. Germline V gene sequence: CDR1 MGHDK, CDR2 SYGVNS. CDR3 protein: CASSEYPGGAEAFF. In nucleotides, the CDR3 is TGTGCCAGCAGTGAATATCCAGGCGGGGCTGAAGCTTTCTTT.

The CDR3 loop is CSVRGSGGYGYTF. Here the CDR3 DNA reads TGCAGCGTCCGAGGATCAGGGGGCTATGGCTACACCTTC. The V call is TRBV29-1, the J call TRBJ1-2, with 7 bases matching TRBD1. Germline V gene lookup returns CDR1 SQVTM and CDR2 ANQGSEA. The CDR3 runs 13 residues. V gave up 6 bases and J gave up 4 bases; unmatched junction bases: 8.